One sample yielded the 6 T cell receptor beta chains listed below, sequenced in a study of T cells after yellow fever vaccination. MiXCR, applied by TCRdb to the 5' RACE reads, yields one record per CDR3 protein. The sample carries approximately 110,000 distinct CDR3 sequences, 8.4% recorded once. The starting material was CD8+ T cells sorted from PBMCs, obtained 45 days after the yellow fever booster vaccination. The receptors were sampled from a man under 40 who received the YFV17D yellow fever vaccine.

This clonotype was counted ten times or more. The chain combines TRBV12-3 or TRBV12-4 with TRBJ2-7; no firm D call. Trimming pared 6 bases from V and 5 bases from J, leaving 14 bases between. CDR3 length equals 13 residues. CDR3 loop: CASSPGPSNEQYF. CDR3 nucleotide sequence: TGTGCCAGCAGCCCAGGACCAAGCAACGAGCAGTACTTC.

This clonotype was picked up a small number of times. The chain joins TRBV5-4 to TRBJ2-7; maybe TRBD2 (6 bases). CDR3 length: 14 residues. The germline gives CDR1 SGHNT, CDR2 YYREEE (reference sequence). V was pared by 4 bases and J by 1 base, with 12 bases between. The CDR3 loop reads CASSRRADSYEQYF. CDR3 coding DNA: TGTGCCAGCAGCCGGAGGGCAGATTCCTACGAGCAGTACTTC. Using reference TRBV5-4 and TRBJ2-7 for the parts outside the CDR3, the full variable domain is ETGVTQSPTHLIKTRGQQVTLRCSSQSGHNTVSWYQQALGQGPQFIFQYYREEENGRGNFPPRFSGLQFPNYSSELNVNALELDDSALYLCASSRRADSYEQYFGPGTRLTVT.

This clonotype was detected many times. The chain couples TRBV4-1 to TRBJ2-4; TRBD1 aligns across 8 bases. There are 22 residues in the CDR3. V trimming: 2 bases; J trimming: 0 bases; junction bases outside the gene matches: 21. Germline V gene sequence: CDR1 MGHRA, CDR2 YSYEKL. The CDR3: CASSQWFDSHGTGGLAKNIQYF. The CDR3 DNA sequence: TGCGCCAGCAGCCAATGGTTTGATTCCCACGGGACAGGCGGTCTAGCCAAAAACATTCAGTACTTC.

This clonotype has a count of ten or more. This chain links TRBV5-1 with TRBJ2-1, with D perhaps being TRBD1 or TRBD2 (5 bases each). Trimming took off 4 bases at V and 2 bases at J, with 13 bases between the two ends. CDR3 length: 15 residues. Per germline, CDR1 SGHRS and CDR2 YFSETQ. The CDR3 spells CASSRAPGPYNEQFF. CDR3 DNA: TGCGCCAGCAGCAGGGCCCCGGGACCCTACAATGAGCAGTTCTTC.

This clonotype appeared many times. The rearrangement joins TRBV4-3 to TRBJ2-1; 9 nucleotides line up with TRBD2. The CDR3 sequence is 15 residues long. The V gene's germline CDR1 is LGHNA and CDR2 YSLEER. V lost 2 bases to trimming and J lost 6 bases; unmatched junction nucleotides: 5. CDR3 DNA sequence: TGCGCCAGCAGCCAATTAGCGGGAGCGGTCAATGAGCAGTTCTTC. Residues: CASSQLAGAVNEQFF.

This clonotype was counted many times. Here the CDR3 DNA reads TGTGCCAGCAGTTACTCGATTGTACGGTTGAACACTGAAGCTTTCTTT. Its translation is CASSYSIVRLNTEAFF. The V gene is TRBV6-2 or TRBV6-3, the J gene TRBJ1-1; D is ambiguous. V was trimmed by 0 bases and J by 0 bases, leaving 11 bases between them. Germline CDR1 MNHEY, CDR2 SVGEGT. The CDR3 is 16 residues long.